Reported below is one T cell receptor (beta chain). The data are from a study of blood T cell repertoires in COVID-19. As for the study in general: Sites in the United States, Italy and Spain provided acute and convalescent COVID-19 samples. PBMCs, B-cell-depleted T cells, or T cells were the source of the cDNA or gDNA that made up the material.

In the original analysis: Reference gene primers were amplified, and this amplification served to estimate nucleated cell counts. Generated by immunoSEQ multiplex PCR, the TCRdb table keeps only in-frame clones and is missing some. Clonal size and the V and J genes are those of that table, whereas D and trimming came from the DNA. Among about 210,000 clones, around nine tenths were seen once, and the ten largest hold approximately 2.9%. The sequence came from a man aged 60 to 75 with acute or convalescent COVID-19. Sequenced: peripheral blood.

As DNA, the CDR3 is TGTGCCAGCAGCCCAGGGACAGGGAGAAATAGCAATCAGCCCCAGCATTTT. It specifies CASSPGTGRNSNQPQHF. The chain recombines TRBV7-2 with TRBJ1-5; TRBD1 matches 9 bases. In germline, CDR1 is SGHTA, CDR2 FQGNSA. The CDR3 covers 17 residues. Trimming cost V 5 bases and J 0 bases; bases outside gene matches: 8. Full variable domain (missing parts from reference TRBV7-2 and TRBJ1-5): GAGVSQSPSNKVTEKGKDVELRCDPISGHTALYWYRQSLGQGLEFLIYFQGNSAPDKSGLPSDRFSAERTGGSVSTLTIQRTQQEDSAVYLCASSPGTGRNSNQPQHFGDGTRLSIL.